Listed here are 14 T cell receptor beta chains from one sample, sequenced in a study of OX40 agonist ivuxolimab in advanced cancers. Assay used: immunoSEQ multiplex PCR; TCRdb lists only in-frame clones, some missing. This table has over 30,000 clones, around 82% appearing once. The material was CD4+ or CD8+ T cells sorted from blood, obtained in a trial of the OX40 agonist ivuxolimab. The receptors stem from an adult with an advanced solid tumor such as melanoma, head and neck, liver or kidney cancer.

The V call is TRBV6-6, the J call TRBJ2-7; 9 bases are shared with TRBD1. With 6 bases clipped from V and 6 bases from J, the junction kept 9 bases outside the gene matches. The CDR3 runs to 14 residues. Germline CDR1 and CDR2: MNHNY and SVGAGI (reference sequence). The CDR3 DNA sequence: TGTGCCAGCAGCCCGGGACAGGGATCGTCCGAGCAGTACTTC. Its translation is CASSPGQGSSEQYF.

The chain uses TRBV19 and TRBJ2-7; D uncertain. With 1 base removed from V and 4 bases from J, the gap between germline ends came to 11 bases. This CDR3 spans 14 amino acids. The V gene's germline CDR1 is LNHDA and CDR2 SQIVND (reference sequence). CDR3 bases: TGTGCCAGTAGTATAGGCGCAGGCGGTTACGAGCAGTACTTC. Protein: CASSIGAGGYEQYF.

The genes are TRBV19 and TRBJ2-7; 12 nucleotides match TRBD2. The germline CDR1 and CDR2 sequences are LNHDA and SQIVND (reference sequence). The CDR3 consists of 15 residues. The V gene end was trimmed by 3 bases and the J gene end by 3 bases; junction bases not matched to a gene: 3. The CDR3 loop is CASSMTSGGLYEQYF. The CDR3 DNA reads as TGTGCCAGTAGTATGACTAGCGGGGGACTCTACGAGCAGTACTTC.

The chain has TRBV14 and TRBJ2-7; TRBD1 matches at 7 bases. V lost 4 bases, J lost 0 bases, and 3 bases stayed unmatched. Germline lookup yields CDR1 SGHDN and CDR2 FVKESK. This CDR3 comprises 14 residues. CDR3 loop: CASSLNRGSYEQYF. CDR3 sequence (DNA): TGTGCCAGCAGCCTCAACAGGGGCTCCTACGAGCAGTACTTC.

This chain links TRBV5-4 with TRBJ1-3; TRBD1 might be the D (5 bases). The germline V gene has CDR1 SGHNT and CDR2 YYREEE (reference sequence). The CDR3 has 17 amino acids. V was clipped by 4 bases and J by 4 bases, with 21 bases between them. The CDR3 here is CASSGAPGQKGGNTIYF. CDR3 DNA: TGTGCCAGCAGCGGGGCTCCAGGCCAGAAGGGCGGAAACACCATATATTTT.

For the CDR3, the DNA is TGTGCCAGCAGGTATCCCCCCCTAGACTATGGCTACACCTTC. This translates into CASRYPPLDYGYTF. The rearrangement uses TRBV7-2 and TRBJ1-2; D gene ambiguous. The CDR3 length is 14 residues. The V and J ends lost 6 bases and 3 bases respectively, with 14 bases between them. The germline CDR1 and CDR2 sequences are SGHTA and FQGNSA.

The chain combines TRBV30 with TRBJ2-7, with 8 bases lining up with TRBD2. This CDR3 has 11 amino acids. Germline values: CDR1 GTSNPN, CDR2 SVGIG (reference sequence). With V trimmed by 3 bases and J by 5 bases, 0 bases remained unmatched. The DNA for the CDR3 is TGTGCCTGGAGACTAGCGGACGAGCAGTACTTC. Translating it yields CAWRLADEQYF.

This clone was counted between two and nine times. The chain employs TRBV7-2 and TRBJ2-3; 7 bases are shared with TRBD2. The CDR3 loop spans 16 amino acids. From germline, CDR1 is SGHTA and CDR2 FQGNSA. The J segment lost 5 bases and the V segment lost 5 bases, leaving 13 bases of the junction unmatched. The CDR3: CASSRGNGGKGDTQYF. The CDR3 DNA is TGTGCCAGCAGCCGTGGGAACGGGGGGAAGGGAGATACGCAGTATTTT. The full variable domain, completed using reference TRBV7-2 and TRBJ2-3, is GAGVSQSPSNKVTEKGKDVELRCDPISGHTALYWYRQSLGQGLEFLIYFQGNSAPDKSGLPSDRFSAERTGGSVSTLTIQRTQQEDSAVYLCASSRGNGGKGDTQYFGPGTRLTVL.

The chain is built from TRBV7-9 and TRBJ1-2; tentative D call: TRBD1 (6 bases). The CDR3 is 14 amino acids. The germline gives CDR1 SEHNR, CDR2 FQNEAQ (reference sequence). Trimming shortened V by 5 bases and J by 2 bases, and 12 bases separated the two germline ends. The CDR3, as DNA: TGTGCCAGCAGCCCAAGGACAGAAAACTATGGCTACACCTTC. Translating it yields CASSPRTENYGYTF.

This chain uses TRBV9 with TRBJ1-4; tentative D call: TRBD1 (5 bases). Germline lookup yields CDR1 SGDLS and CDR2 YYNGEE. CDR3 length: 16 amino acids. V was pared by 0 bases and J by 3 bases, with 12 bases between. The CDR3 nucleotides are TGTGCCAGCAGCGTAGGTGGGGCCGGATCTAATGAAAAACTGTTTTTT. Translating it yields CASSVGGAGSNEKLFF.

This clone came up a few times. This chain joins TRBV30 and TRBJ1-4; TRBD1 matches at 7 bases. CDR1 is GTSNPN, CDR2 SVGIG, per germline (reference sequence). The CDR3 consists of 15 residues. The V gene end was trimmed by 4 bases and the J gene end by 10 bases; junction bases not matched to a gene: 15. Written as DNA, the CDR3 is TGTGCCTGGAAGAAAGGGGGCGCAGGGTGGGGAAAACTGTTTTTT. Translating gives CAWKKGGAGWGKLFF.

The chain joins TRBV4-3 to TRBJ1-2, with no clear D. Germline V gene data show CDR1 as LGHNA and CDR2 as YSLEER. The CDR3 consists of 15 residues. V was cut by 2 bases and J by 3 bases, with 13 bases left in between. This CDR3 reads CASSQIRAEDYGYTF. Here the CDR3 DNA reads TGCGCCAGCAGCCAAATACGTGCGGAGGACTATGGCTACACCTTC.

This clone was detected only once. This chain connects TRBV19 to TRBJ1-1; no definite D call. Germline lookup yields CDR1 LNHDA and CDR2 SQIVND (reference sequence). Trimming removed 5 bases at V and 6 bases at J, with 19 bases between. The length of the CDR3 is 15 residues. CDR3 residues: CASSFLTRGLSEAFF. The CDR3 bases are TGTGCCAGTAGTTTCCTAACCAGAGGGTTATCTGAAGCTTTCTTT.

The V and J genes are TRBV9 and TRBJ2-1, with 9 bases fitting TRBD1. CDR1 is SGDLS and CDR2 is YYNGEE in the germline V gene. With 0 bases clipped from V and 4 bases from J, the junction kept 5 bases outside the gene matches. CDR3 length equals 16 residues. CDR3 nucleotide sequence: TGTGCCAGCAGCGTAGGGGGACAGGGAAGATACAATGAGCAGTTCTTC. Its protein product is CASSVGGQGRYNEQFF.